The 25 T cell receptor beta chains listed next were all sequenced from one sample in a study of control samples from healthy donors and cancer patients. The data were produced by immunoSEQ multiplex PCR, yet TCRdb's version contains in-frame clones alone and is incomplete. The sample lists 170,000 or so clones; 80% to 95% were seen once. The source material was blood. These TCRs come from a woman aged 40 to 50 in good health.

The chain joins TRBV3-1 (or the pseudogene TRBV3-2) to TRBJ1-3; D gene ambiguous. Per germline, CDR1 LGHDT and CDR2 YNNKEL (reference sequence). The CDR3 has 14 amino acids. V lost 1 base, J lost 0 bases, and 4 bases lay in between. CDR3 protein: CASSQAYSGNTIYF. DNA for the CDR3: TGTGCCAGCAGCCAAGCCTACTCTGGAAACACCATATATTTT.

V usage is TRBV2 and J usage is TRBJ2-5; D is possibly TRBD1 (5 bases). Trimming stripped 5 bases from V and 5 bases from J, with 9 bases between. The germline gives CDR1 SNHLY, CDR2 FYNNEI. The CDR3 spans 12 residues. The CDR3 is CASSRGAETQYF. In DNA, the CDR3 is TGTGCCAGCAGTAGGGGCGCCGAGACCCAGTACTTC.

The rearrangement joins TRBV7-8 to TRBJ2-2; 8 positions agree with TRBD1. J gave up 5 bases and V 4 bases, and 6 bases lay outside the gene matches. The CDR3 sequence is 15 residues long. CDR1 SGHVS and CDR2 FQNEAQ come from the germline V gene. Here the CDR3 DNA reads TGTGCCAGCAGCTCAGACAGGGGCTTGACCGGGGAGCTGTTTTTT. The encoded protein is CASSSDRGLTGELFF.

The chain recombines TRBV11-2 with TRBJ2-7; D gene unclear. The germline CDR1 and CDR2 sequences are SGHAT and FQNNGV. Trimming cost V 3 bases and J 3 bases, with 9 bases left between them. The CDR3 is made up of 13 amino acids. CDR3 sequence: CASSFGRVYEQYF. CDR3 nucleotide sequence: TGTGCCAGCAGCTTCGGCAGAGTCTACGAGCAGTACTTC.

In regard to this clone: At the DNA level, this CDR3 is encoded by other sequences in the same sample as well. The CDR3 here is CASSLGLAGVDTQYF. The CDR3 nucleotides read TGCGCCAGCAGCTTGGGGCTAGCGGGGGTGGATACGCAGTATTTT. This chain connects TRBV5-1 to TRBJ2-3; 10 bases align to TRBD2. CDR1 SGHRS and CDR2 YFSETQ come from the germline V gene. The CDR3 has 15 amino acids. The V gene end was trimmed by 0 bases and the J gene end by 6 bases; junction bases not matched to a gene: 4. The full variable domain, rest sourced from reference TRBV5-1 and TRBJ2-3, is KAGVTQTPRYLIKTRGQQVTLSCSPISGHRSVSWYQQTPGQGLQFLFEYFSETQRNKGNFPGRFSGRQFSNSRSEMNVSTLELGDSALYLCASSLGLAGVDTQYFGPGTRLTVL.

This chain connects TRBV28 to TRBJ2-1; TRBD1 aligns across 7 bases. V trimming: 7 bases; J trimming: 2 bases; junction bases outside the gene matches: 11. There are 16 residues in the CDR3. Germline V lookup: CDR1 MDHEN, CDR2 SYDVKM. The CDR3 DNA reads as TGTGCCAGCAAGCCAAGCGGAACAGGGGCCTACAATGAGCAGTTCTTC. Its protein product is CASKPSGTGAYNEQFF.

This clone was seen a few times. This CDR3 is CASSPPGATNYGYTF. The CDR3 nucleotides read TGTGCCAGCAGCCCACCAGGGGCGACTAACTATGGCTACACCTTC. The chain couples TRBV5-4 to TRBJ1-2; TRBD1 is a possible D gene (6 bases). This CDR3 region has 15 residues. Germline V CDR1 and CDR2: SGHNT, YYREEE (reference sequence). With 4 bases removed from V and 0 bases from J, the gap between germline ends came to 13 bases.

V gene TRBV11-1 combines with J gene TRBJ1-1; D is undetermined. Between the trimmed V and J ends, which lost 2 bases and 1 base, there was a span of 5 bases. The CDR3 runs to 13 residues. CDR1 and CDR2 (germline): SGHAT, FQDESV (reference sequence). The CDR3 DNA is TGTGCCAGCAGCTTACGGGGGAACACTGAAGCTTTCTTT. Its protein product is CASSLRGNTEAFF.

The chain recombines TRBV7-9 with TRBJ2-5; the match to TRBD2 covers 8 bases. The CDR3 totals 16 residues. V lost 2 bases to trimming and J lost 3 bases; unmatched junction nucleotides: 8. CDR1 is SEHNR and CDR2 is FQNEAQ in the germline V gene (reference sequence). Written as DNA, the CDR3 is TGTGCCAGCAGCTTATTATCGGGGGGGGCGGAAGAGACCCAGTACTTC. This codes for CASSLLSGGAEETQYF.

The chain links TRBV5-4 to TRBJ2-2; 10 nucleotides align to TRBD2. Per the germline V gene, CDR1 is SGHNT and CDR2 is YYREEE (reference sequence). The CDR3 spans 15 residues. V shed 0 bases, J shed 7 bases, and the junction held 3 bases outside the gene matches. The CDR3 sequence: CASSLGTSGNGELFF. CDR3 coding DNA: TGTGCCAGCAGCTTGGGGACTAGCGGAAACGGGGAGCTGTTTTTT.

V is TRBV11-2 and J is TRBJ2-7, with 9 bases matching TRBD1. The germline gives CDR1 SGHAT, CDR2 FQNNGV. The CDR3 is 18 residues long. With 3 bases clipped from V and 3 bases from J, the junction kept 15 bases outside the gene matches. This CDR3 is CASSFIIGQGKGNYEQYF. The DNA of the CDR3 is TGTGCCAGCAGCTTTATCATCGGACAGGGGAAAGGGAACTACGAGCAGTACTTC.

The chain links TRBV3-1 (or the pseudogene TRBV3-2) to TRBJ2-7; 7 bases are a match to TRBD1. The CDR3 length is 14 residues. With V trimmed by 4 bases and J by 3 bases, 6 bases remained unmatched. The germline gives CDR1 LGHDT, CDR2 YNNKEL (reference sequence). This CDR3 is CASSLRDRYYEQYF. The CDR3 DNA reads TGTGCCAGCAGCCTCCGGGACAGATACTACGAGCAGTACTTC.

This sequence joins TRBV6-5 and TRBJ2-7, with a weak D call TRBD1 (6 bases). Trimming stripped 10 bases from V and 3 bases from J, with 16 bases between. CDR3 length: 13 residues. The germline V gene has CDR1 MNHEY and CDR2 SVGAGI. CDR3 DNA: TGTGCCACCAGAGACGAGGGACACTACGAGCAGTACTTC. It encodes CATRDEGHYEQYF.

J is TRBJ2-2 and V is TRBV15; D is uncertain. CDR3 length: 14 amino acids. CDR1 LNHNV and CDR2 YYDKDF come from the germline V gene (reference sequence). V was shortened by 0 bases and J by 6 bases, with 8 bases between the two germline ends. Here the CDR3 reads CATSRDWVPGELFF. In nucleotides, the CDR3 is TGTGCCACCAGCAGAGACTGGGTGCCCGGGGAGCTGTTTTTT.

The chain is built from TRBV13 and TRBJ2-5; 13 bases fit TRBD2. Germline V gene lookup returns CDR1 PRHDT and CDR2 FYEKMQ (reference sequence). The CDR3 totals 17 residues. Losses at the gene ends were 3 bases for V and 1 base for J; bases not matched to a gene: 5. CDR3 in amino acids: CASSFLGLAGSQETQYF. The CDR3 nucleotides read TGTGCCAGCAGCTTCTTGGGACTAGCGGGGTCCCAAGAGACCCAGTACTTC.

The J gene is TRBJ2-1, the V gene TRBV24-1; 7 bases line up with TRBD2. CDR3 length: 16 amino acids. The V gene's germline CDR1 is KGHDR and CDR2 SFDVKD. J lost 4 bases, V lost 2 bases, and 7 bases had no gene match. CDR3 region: CATSDSGTTDYNEQFF. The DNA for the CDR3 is TGTGCCACCAGTGATTCCGGGACTACCGATTACAATGAGCAGTTCTTC.

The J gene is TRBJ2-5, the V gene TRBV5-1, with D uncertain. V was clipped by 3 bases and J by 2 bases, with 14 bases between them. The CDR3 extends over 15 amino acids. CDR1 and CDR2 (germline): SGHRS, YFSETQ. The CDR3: CASSWAVSAQETQYF. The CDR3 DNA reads TGCGCCAGCAGCTGGGCAGTGAGCGCTCAAGAGACCCAGTACTTC.

The DNA of the CDR3 is TGTGCCAGCACCTTCGGACAGGGATATACCCAAGAGACCCAGTACTTC. Its translation: CASTFGQGYTQETQYF. The chain couples TRBV11-2 to TRBJ2-5; 8 positions agree with TRBD1. Germline V CDR1 and CDR2: SGHAT, FQNNGV. This CDR3 comprises 16 residues. J gave up 1 base and V 7 bases, and 11 bases lay outside the gene matches.

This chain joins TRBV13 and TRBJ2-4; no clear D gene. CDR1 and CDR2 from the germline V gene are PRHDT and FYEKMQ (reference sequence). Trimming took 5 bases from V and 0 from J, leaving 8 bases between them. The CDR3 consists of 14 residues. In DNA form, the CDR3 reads TGTGCCAGCAGCGGCGACCTAGCCAAAAACATTCAGTACTTC. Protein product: CASSGDLAKNIQYF.

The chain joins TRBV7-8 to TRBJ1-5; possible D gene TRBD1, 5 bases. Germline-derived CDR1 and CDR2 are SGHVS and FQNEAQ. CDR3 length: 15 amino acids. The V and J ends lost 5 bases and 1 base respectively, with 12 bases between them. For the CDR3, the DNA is TGTGCCAGCAGCGCCAACCGGGGGAGCAATCAGCCCCAGCATTTT. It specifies CASSANRGSNQPQHF.

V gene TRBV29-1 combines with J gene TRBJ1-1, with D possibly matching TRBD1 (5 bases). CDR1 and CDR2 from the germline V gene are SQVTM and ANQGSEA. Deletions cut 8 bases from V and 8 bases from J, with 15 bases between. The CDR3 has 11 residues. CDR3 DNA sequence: TGCAGCACGAGACCGGGACCCGAAGCTTTCTTT. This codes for CSTRPGPEAFF.

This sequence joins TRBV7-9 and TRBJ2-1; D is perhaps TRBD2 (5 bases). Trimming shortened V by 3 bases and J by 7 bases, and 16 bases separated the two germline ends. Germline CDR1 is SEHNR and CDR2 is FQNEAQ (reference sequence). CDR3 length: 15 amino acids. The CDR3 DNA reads TGTGCCAGCAGCTTTCCCCGGGGTATCTTAAATGAGCAGTTCTTC. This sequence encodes CASSFPRGILNEQFF.

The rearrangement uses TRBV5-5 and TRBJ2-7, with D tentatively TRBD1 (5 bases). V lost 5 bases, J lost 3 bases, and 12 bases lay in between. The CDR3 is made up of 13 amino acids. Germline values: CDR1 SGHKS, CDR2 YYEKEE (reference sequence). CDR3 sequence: CASSTQGNYEQYF. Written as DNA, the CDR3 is TGTGCCAGCAGTACTCAGGGAAACTACGAGCAGTACTTC.

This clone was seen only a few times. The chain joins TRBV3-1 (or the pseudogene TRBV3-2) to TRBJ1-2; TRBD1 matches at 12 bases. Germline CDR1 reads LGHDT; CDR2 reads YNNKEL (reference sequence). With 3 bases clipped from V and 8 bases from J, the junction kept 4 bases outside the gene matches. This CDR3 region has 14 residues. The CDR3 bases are TGTGCCAGCAGCCAGGGACAGGGGGCAAGAGGCTACACCTTC. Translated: CASSQGQGARGYTF.

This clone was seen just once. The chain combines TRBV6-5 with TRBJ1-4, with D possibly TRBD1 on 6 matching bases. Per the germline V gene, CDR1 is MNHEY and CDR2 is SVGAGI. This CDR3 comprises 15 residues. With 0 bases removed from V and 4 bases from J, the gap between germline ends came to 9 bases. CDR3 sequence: CASSYSGGDNEKLFF. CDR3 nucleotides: TGTGCCAGCAGTTACTCAGGGGGAGATAATGAAAAACTGTTTTTT.